These 29 T cell receptor beta chains were sequenced from one sample in a study of cytomegalovirus exposure and HLA in healthy donors. PCR primers comprised 60 Vbeta and 13 Jbeta primers. Sequenced by immunoSEQ multiplex PCR; TCRdb stores in-frame clones only, minus some. The table lists some 150,000 clones, more than 70% of them singletons. Source material: PBMCs. The receptors originated from a woman aged 40-49 years in good health and CMV-seronegative.

This chain joins TRBV11-2 and TRBJ2-1, with D tentatively TRBD2 (7 bases). The CDR3 runs 14 residues. CDR1 SGHAT and CDR2 FQNNGV come from the germline V gene. V lost 2 bases and J 8 bases, leaving 13 bases between the germline ends. CDR3 nucleotide sequence: TGTGCCAGCAGCTTATGGGGGGGGCCGTATGAGCAGTTCTTC. As protein: CASSLWGGPYEQFF. The full variable domain, completed using reference TRBV11-2 and TRBJ2-1, is EAGVAQSPRYKIIEKRQSVAFWCNPISGHATLYWYQQILGQGPKLLIQFQNNGVVDDSQLPKDRFSAERLKGVDSTLKIQPAKLEDSAVYLCASSLWGGPYEQFFGPGTRLTVL.

This CDR3 is CASSTLEGSEEKLFF. The CDR3 nucleotides are TGTGCCAGCAGTACCCTCGAGGGTTCTGAGGAAAAACTGTTTTTT. The chain links TRBV27 to TRBJ1-4; D call uncertain. V lost 5 bases and J 8 bases, leaving 18 bases between the germline ends. The CDR3 is made up of 15 amino acids. The germline V gene encodes CDR1 MNHEY and CDR2 SMNVEV (reference sequence).

This clone was recorded a few times. V is TRBV6-6 and J is TRBJ2-2, with 8 bases that match TRBD1. The germline CDR1 and CDR2 sequences are MNHNY and SVGAGI (reference sequence). Trimming took 6 bases from V and 3 from J; bases not matched to a gene: 6. This CDR3 contains 15 residues. The DNA for the CDR3 is TGTGCCAGCAGCCCCCAGGGGGCGGACACCGGGGAGCTGTTTTTT. It specifies CASSPQGADTGELFF.

This chain links TRBV6-1 with TRBJ2-1; 9 bases are shared with TRBD2. J gave up 7 bases and V 1 base, and 8 bases lay outside the gene matches. CDR1 is MNHNS, CDR2 SASEGT, per germline. CDR3 length: 16 residues. The DNA for the CDR3 is TGTGCCAGCAGTGAAGAGGCGGGAGGGCCTGGGAATGAGCAGTTCTTC. Its translation: CASSEEAGGPGNEQFF.

This clone was observed a handful of times. V is TRBV25-1 and J is TRBJ1-1; unclear D gene. Germline CDR1 and CDR2: MGHDK and SYGVNS. This CDR3 is built from 15 residues. The V end lost 3 bases, the J end lost 3 bases, and 14 bases lay between the germline ends. The CDR3, as DNA: TGTGCCAGCAGTGATGCCAGGTCCGGGGACACTGAAGCTTTCTTT. It yields the protein CASSDARSGDTEAFF.

This chain uses TRBV29-1 with TRBJ2-7, with D possibly matching TRBD2 (5 bases). The V end lost 4 bases, the J end lost 2 bases, and 15 bases lay between the germline ends. Germline V CDR1 and CDR2: SQVTM, ANQGSEA. The CDR3 loop spans 14 amino acids. For the CDR3, the DNA is TGCAGCGTTGTTAGTAACGCCGGGACCTACGAGCAGTACTTC. This gives the protein CSVVSNAGTYEQYF.

The chain has TRBV9 and TRBJ2-2; D unclear. The length of the CDR3 is 14 residues. The ends were cut back, 4 bases at V and 1 base at J, with 8 bases in the middle. Germline CDR1 is SGDLS and CDR2 is YYNGEE. Here the CDR3 DNA reads TGTGCCAGCAGCCCCCCCCGGAACACCGGGGAGCTGTTTTTT. Encoded protein: CASSPPRNTGELFF.

The chain carries TRBV6-1 and TRBJ1-4; a weak D match, TRBD1 (6 bases). The CDR3 has 15 amino acids. Trimming took 7 bases from V and 8 from J, leaving 20 bases between them. CDR1 and CDR2 (germline): MNHNS, SASEGT. In DNA, the CDR3 is TGTGCCAGCACCCCCTTCGAGACAGGTCGGGAAAAACTGTTTTTT. Amino acid sequence: CASTPFETGREKLFF.

J is TRBJ1-2 and V is TRBV6-1; 9 positions match TRBD1. Germline loops: CDR1 MNHNS, CDR2 SASEGT. The CDR3 contains 15 residues. Trimming took 5 bases from V and 6 from J; bases not matched to a gene: 10. In DNA form, the CDR3 reads TGTGCCAGCAGTAAGCAGACAGGGGGGTTGGATGGCTACACCTTC. This translates into CASSKQTGGLDGYTF.

With regard to this clone: Sequence at one end of the junction differs from germline and may be a read error. This rearrangement joins TRBV27 to TRBJ2-1; 8 bases are shared with TRBD2. The germline CDR1 and CDR2 sequences are MNHEY and SMNVEV (reference sequence). The CDR3 length is 16 residues. The CDR3 DNA reads as TGTGCCAGCAGTCTATCGAGCGGGAGCTCCTACAATGAGCAGTTCTTC. It specifies CASSLSSGSSYNEQFF.

J is TRBJ1-1 and V is TRBV29-1; 9 bases align to TRBD1. Germline V gene lookup returns CDR1 SQVTM and CDR2 ANQGSEA. Germline trimming cut 7 bases from V and 0 bases from J; bases unmatched to any gene: 9. The CDR3 covers 15 residues. For the CDR3, the DNA is TGCAGCGGCGGACAGGGGTGGGGAATGAACACTGAAGCTTTCTTT. This encodes CSGGQGWGMNTEAFF.

V is TRBV19 and J is TRBJ1-2; TRBD1 matches 9 bases. V shed 3 bases and J 3 bases; nucleotides not matched to a gene: 2. The CDR3 extends over 14 amino acids. CDR1 is LNHDA and CDR2 is SQIVND in the germline V gene (reference sequence). As DNA, the CDR3 is TGTGCCAGTAGTATTTGGGACAGGGACTATGGCTACACCTTC. It is translated as CASSIWDRDYGYTF.

The rearrangement links TRBV2 to TRBJ1-5, with D perhaps TRBD1 (6 bases). This CDR3 is 13 amino acids long. V was trimmed by 6 bases and J by 7 bases, leaving 13 bases between them. Germline V CDR1 and CDR2: SNHLY, FYNNEI. The CDR3 nucleotides read TGTGCCAGCAGGGGACAATCCAAGCAGCCCCAGCATTTT. Its protein is CASRGQSKQPQHF.

The V gene is TRBV7-9, the J gene TRBJ1-1, with D maybe TRBD1 (5 bases). Germline V CDR1 and CDR2: SEHNR, FQNEAQ (reference sequence). The CDR3 covers 14 residues. The V end was cut by 5 bases, the J end by 0 bases, with 10 bases between. The CDR3 reads CASSGGGVNTEAFF. In nucleotides, the CDR3 is TGTGCCAGCAGCGGGGGGGGAGTGAACACTGAAGCTTTCTTT.

This rearrangement joins TRBV5-1 to TRBJ2-1, with a possible D match to TRBD1 (5 bases). The germline V and J ends were trimmed by 0 bases and 1 base, with 8 bases remaining between them. Germline V gives CDR1 SGHRS, CDR2 YFSETQ. CDR3 length equals 15 residues. As DNA, the CDR3 is TGCGCCAGCAGCTTGGCAACAGGATCCTACAATGAGCAGTTCTTC. It codes for CASSLATGSYNEQFF. Using reference TRBV5-1 and TRBJ2-1 for the parts outside the CDR3, the full variable domain is KAGVTQTPRYLIKTRGQQVTLSCSPISGHRSVSWYQQTPGQGLQFLFEYFSETQRNKGNFPGRFSGRQFSNSRSEMNVSTLELGDSALYLCASSLATGSYNEQFFGPGTRLTVL.

This sequence joins TRBV30 and TRBJ2-2; a possible D gene is TRBD2 (7 bases). CDR3 length: 18 residues. V lost 0 bases and J 5 bases, leaving 22 bases between the germline ends. CDR1 and CDR2 from the germline V gene are GTSNPN and SVGIG (reference sequence). The CDR3: CAWSVPGLGGGRTGELFF. In DNA, the CDR3 is TGTGCCTGGAGTGTGCCTGGATTGGGAGGGGGTCGGACCGGGGAGCTGTTTTTT.

The chain carries TRBV19 and TRBJ1-2; TRBD1 matches at 12 bases. J was trimmed by 0 bases and V by 4 bases; bases with no gene match: 6. The CDR3 sequence is 17 residues long. Germline CDR1 and CDR2: LNHDA and SQIVND (reference sequence). CDR3 sequence reads: CASSRRDRGQANYGYTF. In DNA form, the CDR3 reads TGTGCCAGTAGTAGACGGGACAGGGGGCAAGCTAACTATGGCTACACCTTC.

J is TRBJ1-1 and V is TRBV11-2; D uncertain. Germline CDR1 SGHAT, CDR2 FQNNGV. The CDR3 is 12 residues long. The V gene lost 4 bases and the J gene lost 7 bases, with 10 bases spanning the gap. The CDR3 is CASSSGFVEAFF. CDR3 DNA sequence: TGTGCCAGCAGCTCCGGTTTTGTTGAAGCTTTCTTT.

The chain couples TRBV9 to TRBJ1-3, with D maybe TRBD1 (6 bases). Germline CDR1 is SGDLS and CDR2 is YYNGEE. The CDR3 has 15 residues. The V end was cut by 4 bases, the J end by 4 bases, with 15 bases between. The CDR3 here is CASSPDVGTGNTIYF. DNA for the CDR3: TGTGCCAGCAGCCCCGATGTGGGGACAGGAAACACCATATATTTT.

The rearrangement uses TRBV6-6 and TRBJ1-4, with D possibly matching TRBD1 (5 bases). The V and J ends lost 2 bases and 8 bases respectively, with 12 bases between them. The CDR3 sequence is 14 residues long. Germline CDR1 MNHNY, CDR2 SVGAGI (reference sequence). The CDR3 bases are TGTGCCAGCAGTTACAGGGGCCCGGTGGAAAAACTGTTTTTT. Residues: CASSYRGPVEKLFF.

This clone appeared once. The chain uses TRBV27 and TRBJ2-7; 10 bases align to TRBD2. Trimming took 3 bases from V and 3 from J; bases not matched to a gene: 5. CDR1 MNHEY and CDR2 SMNVEV come from the germline V gene (reference sequence). CDR3 length: 15 residues. CDR3 nucleotides: TGTGCCAGCAGTTTGAGCGGGGGGGCCCTCTACGAGCAGTACTTC. Translating it yields CASSLSGGALYEQYF.

The chain uses TRBV10-3 and TRBJ2-7; D is possibly TRBD2 (5 bases). V shed 6 bases and J shed 6 bases, with 21 bases lying between them. The CDR3 is 15 amino acids. The germline CDR1 and CDR2 sequences are ENHRY and SYGVKD. Here the CDR3 reads CAIRGGHNGLGEQYF. The CDR3 DNA reads as TGTGCCATCAGAGGCGGGCACAATGGCCTGGGCGAGCAGTACTTC.

The V call is TRBV28, the J call TRBJ2-7; TRBD2 is a possible D gene (5 bases). V was cut by 5 bases and J by 5 bases, with 10 bases left in between. This CDR3 comprises 12 residues. The V gene's germline CDR1 is MDHEN and CDR2 SYDVKM. The CDR3 DNA sequence: TGTGCCAGCAGTCGAACTAGTAACGAGCAGTACTTC. Its protein product is CASSRTSNEQYF.

The gene calls are TRBV6-1 and TRBJ2-5; D perhaps matches TRBD1 (5 bases). CDR3 size: 13 residues. Per the germline V gene, CDR1 is MNHNS and CDR2 is SASEGT. Trimming took 10 bases from V and 1 from J, leaving 13 bases between them. CDR3 protein: CAITRQGQETQYF. CDR3 nucleotide sequence: TGTGCCATAACAAGGCAGGGCCAAGAGACCCAGTACTTC.

This clone was found a few times. The chain uses TRBV5-8 and TRBJ1-5, with unresolved D. The germline CDR1 and CDR2 sequences are SGHTS and YDEGEE. Trimming pared 5 bases from V and 4 bases from J, leaving 7 bases between. CDR3 length equals 12 residues. CDR3 region: CASRFRNQPQHF. The DNA for the CDR3 is TGTGCCAGCAGGTTTCGGAATCAGCCCCAGCATTTT. The variable domain in full, completed from reference TRBV5-8 and TRBJ1-5, reads EAGVTQSPTHLIKTRGQQATLRCSPISGHTSVYWYQQALGLGLQFLLWYDEGEERNRGNFPPRFSGRQFPNYSSELNVNALELEDSALYLCASRFRNQPQHFGDGTRLSIL.

The chain links TRBV10-2 to TRBJ2-1; 10 nucleotides match TRBD2. CDR3 length equals 14 residues. The germline gives CDR1 WSHSY, CDR2 SAAADI. J gave up 5 bases and V 10 bases, and 8 bases lay outside the gene matches. The DNA of the CDR3 is TGCGCCACCTATAGCGGGGGGCGAAACAATGAGCAGTTCTTC. Its protein product is CATYSGGRNNEQFF.

The chain couples TRBV27 to TRBJ2-1; 8 nucleotides match TRBD2. After removal of 5 bases from V and 0 bases from J, the junction contained 6 bases not matched to a gene. The germline CDR1 and CDR2 sequences are MNHEY and SMNVEV (reference sequence). CDR3 length: 16 amino acids. This chain's CDR3 is CASSPLAGSSYNEQFF. CDR3 DNA sequence: TGTGCCAGCAGTCCCTTAGCGGGAAGCTCCTACAATGAGCAGTTCTTC.

The CDR3 here is CASSFWPGQEAFF. CDR3 DNA: TGCGCCAGCAGCTTTTGGCCGGGACAAGAAGCTTTCTTT. The chain has TRBV5-1 and TRBJ1-1; D is perhaps TRBD1 (6 bases). Trimming shortened V by 2 bases and J by 8 bases, and 13 bases separated the two germline ends. The CDR3 has 13 amino acids. Germline loops: CDR1 SGHRS, CDR2 YFSETQ.

This clone came up once. The chain joins TRBV5-1 to TRBJ2-7, with 7 bases that match TRBD1. The CDR3 spans 14 residues. Germline V gives CDR1 SGHRS, CDR2 YFSETQ. V was pared by 7 bases and J by 5 bases, with 12 bases of the junction left unmatched. The CDR3 is CASATFETGNEQYF. DNA for the CDR3: TGCGCCAGCGCTACATTTGAGACAGGGAACGAGCAGTACTTC.